Reported below is one TCR beta chain. The antigen is not known. Treatment was busulfan-fludarabine conditioning, a marrow graft, and cyclophosphamide on days +3 and +4. V lost 0 bases, J lost 0 bases, and 12 bases lay in between. The germline gives CDR1 ENHRY, CDR2 SYGVKD. The CDR3 runs to 17 residues. The sample originates from a study of T cells after posttransplantation cyclophosphamide. Points from the study as a whole: Recipient CMV seropositivity and CMV reactivation strongly tracked TRB clonality. Later post-transplant blood repertoires were often dominated by donor CD8+ memory clones. Tissue-infiltrating T cells from skin or gut overlapped little with blood T cells.

Measured with immunoSEQ multiplex PCR; TCRdb has only the in-frame clones, and not every one. The profile shows about 11,000 clones, around four fifths of them singletons. This specimen consisted of PBMCs, obtained approximately 2,000 days after allogeneic stem cell transplant with posttransplant cyclophosphamide. The chain couples TRBV10-3 to TRBJ1-5, with D maybe TRBD1 (5 bases). This receptor was obtained from a female patient aged 50-59 years who received an allogeneic stem cell transplant from a related donor, was CMV-positive, and had no GVHD. Some T cells may be provided by the graft donor. CDR3 protein: CAISESTTASSNQPQHF. CDR3 nucleotides: TGTGCCATCAGTGAGTCGACGACAGCCTCTAGCAATCAGCCCCAGCATTTT.